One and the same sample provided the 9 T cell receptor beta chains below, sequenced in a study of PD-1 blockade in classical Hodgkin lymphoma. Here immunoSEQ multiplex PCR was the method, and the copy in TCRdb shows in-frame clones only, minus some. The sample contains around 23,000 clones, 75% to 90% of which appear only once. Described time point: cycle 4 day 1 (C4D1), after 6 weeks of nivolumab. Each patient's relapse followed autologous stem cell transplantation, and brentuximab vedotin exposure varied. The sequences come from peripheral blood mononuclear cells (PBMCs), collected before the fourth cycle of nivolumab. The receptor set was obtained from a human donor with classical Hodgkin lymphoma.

The CDR3 DNA reads as TGTGCCAGCAGCGCCCTGGGGCAGGGGGAGCAGTACTTC. Its translation is CASSALGQGEQYF. This chain links TRBV7-2 with TRBJ2-7; D may be TRBD1 (6 bases). V dropped 5 bases and J dropped 7 bases, with 15 bases sitting between them. The CDR3 sequence is 13 residues long. Germline V gene sequence: CDR1 SGHTA, CDR2 FQGNSA.

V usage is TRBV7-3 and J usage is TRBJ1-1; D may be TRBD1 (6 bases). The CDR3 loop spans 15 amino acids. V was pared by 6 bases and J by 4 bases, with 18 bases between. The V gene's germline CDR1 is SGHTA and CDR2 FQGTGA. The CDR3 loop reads CASRPSGQSTTEAFF. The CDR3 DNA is TGTGCCAGCAGACCGAGTGGACAGTCGACCACTGAAGCTTTCTTT.

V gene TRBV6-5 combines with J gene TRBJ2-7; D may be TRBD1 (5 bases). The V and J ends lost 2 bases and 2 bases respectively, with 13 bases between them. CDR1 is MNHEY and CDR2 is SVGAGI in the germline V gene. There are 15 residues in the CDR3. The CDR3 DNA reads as TGTGCCAGCAGTTACCACAGGTCCCGACCCTACGAGCAGTACTTC. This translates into CASSYHRSRPYEQYF.

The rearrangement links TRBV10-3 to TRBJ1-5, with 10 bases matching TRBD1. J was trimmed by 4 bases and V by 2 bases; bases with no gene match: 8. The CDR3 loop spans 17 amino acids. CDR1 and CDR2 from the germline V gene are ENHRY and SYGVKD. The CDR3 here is CAISEGADRGFNQPQHF. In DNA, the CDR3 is TGTGCCATCAGTGAGGGGGCGGACAGGGGGTTTAATCAGCCCCAGCATTTT.

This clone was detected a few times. The DNA for the CDR3 is TGTGCCAGCAGCATCAGGACAGGCGGGCGGCGTAGGTCACCCCTCCACTTT. Its translation: CASSIRTGGRRRSPLHF. The chain recombines TRBV7-9 with TRBJ1-6, with 7 bases that match TRBD1. Losses at the gene ends were 5 bases for V and 10 bases for J; bases not matched to a gene: 17. The CDR3 runs to 17 residues. From germline, CDR1 is SEHNR and CDR2 FQNEAQ (reference sequence).

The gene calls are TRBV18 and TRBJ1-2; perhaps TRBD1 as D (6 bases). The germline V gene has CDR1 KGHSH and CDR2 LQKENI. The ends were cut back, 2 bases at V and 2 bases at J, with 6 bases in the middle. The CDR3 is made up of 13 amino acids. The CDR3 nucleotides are TGTGCCAGCTCACCAACAGGGAACTATGGCTACACCTTC. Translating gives CASSPTGNYGYTF.

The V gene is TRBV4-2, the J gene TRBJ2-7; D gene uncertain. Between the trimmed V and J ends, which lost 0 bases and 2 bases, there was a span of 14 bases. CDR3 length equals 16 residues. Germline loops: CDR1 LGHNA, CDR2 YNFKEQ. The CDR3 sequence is CASSQDLGRRAYEQYF. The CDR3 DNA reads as TGTGCCAGCAGCCAAGATCTAGGACGCCGGGCCTACGAGCAGTACTTC.

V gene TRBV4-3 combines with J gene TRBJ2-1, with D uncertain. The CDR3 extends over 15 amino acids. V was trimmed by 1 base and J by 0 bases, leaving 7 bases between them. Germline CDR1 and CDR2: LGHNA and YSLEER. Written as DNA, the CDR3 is TGCGCCAGCAGCCAAGCGCCAAGCTCCTACAATGAGCAGTTCTTC. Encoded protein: CASSQAPSSYNEQFF.

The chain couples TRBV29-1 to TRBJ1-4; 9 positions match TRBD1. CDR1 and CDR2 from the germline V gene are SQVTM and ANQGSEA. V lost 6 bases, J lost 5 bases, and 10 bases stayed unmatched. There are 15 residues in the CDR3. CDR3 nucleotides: TGCAGCGTAGGACAGGGGCCGACTGGAAATGAAAAACTGTTTTTT. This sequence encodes CSVGQGPTGNEKLFF.